The clone carrying this T cell receptor (beta chain) has more than one count but fewer than ten. Its antigen is undetermined. The data were obtained in a study of cytomegalovirus exposure and HLA in healthy donors. Study in general: As released early, the data held 75 million to 90 million unique TCRs from HLA-typed donors.

With 60 Vbeta and 13 Jbeta primers, the PCR was carried out. Libraries were prepared by immunoSEQ multiplex PCR; TCRdb keeps only in-frame clonotypes and omits some of them. The sample records about 170,000 clones, around four fifths being singletons. Study-level findings and limits: With DRB1 most and HLA-C fewest, TCR association rates differed between HLA loci in a later analysis.

With V trimmed by 5 bases and J by 2 bases, 5 bases remained unmatched. Germline CDR1 SGHAT, CDR2 FQDESV (reference sequence). The CDR3 runs 14 residues. The chain combines TRBV11-1 with TRBJ1-1; 7 bases agree with TRBD1. The TCR comes from a female donor in good health and CMV-seronegative. The sequenced material came from PBMCs. The CDR3 loop is CASSKGTANTEAFF. CDR3 DNA sequence: TGTGCCAGCAGCAAGGGGACAGCTAACACTGAAGCTTTCTTT.